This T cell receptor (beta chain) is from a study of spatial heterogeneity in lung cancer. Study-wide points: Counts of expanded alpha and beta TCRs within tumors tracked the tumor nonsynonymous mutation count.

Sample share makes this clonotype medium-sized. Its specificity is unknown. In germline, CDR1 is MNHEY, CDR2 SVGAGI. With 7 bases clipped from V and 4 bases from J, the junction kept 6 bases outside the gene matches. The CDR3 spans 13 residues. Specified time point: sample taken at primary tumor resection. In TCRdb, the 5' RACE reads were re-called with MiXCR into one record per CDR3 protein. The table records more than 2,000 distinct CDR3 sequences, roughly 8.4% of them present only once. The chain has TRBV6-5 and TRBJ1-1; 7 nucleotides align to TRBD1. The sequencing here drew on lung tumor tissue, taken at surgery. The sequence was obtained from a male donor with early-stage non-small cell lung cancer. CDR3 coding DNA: TGTGCCAGCAATATACAGGGGTCCACTGAAGCTTTCTTT. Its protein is CASNIQGSTEAFF.